A selection of T cell receptor beta chains follows, all from one sample in a study of shared clonotypes between healthy human individuals. Libraries were prepared by immunoSEQ multiplex PCR; TCRdb keeps only in-frame clonotypes and omits some of them. The sample has roughly 1 million clones; 75% to 80% are singletons. The sample taken for sequencing was memory CD4+ T cells from PBMCs. The receptor source for this set is a man between 18 and 29 years old in good health. Some clones in this sample may be carry-over from other donors' samples. Both conserved end residues are part of each CDR3. The order of the fields is CDR3 protein, CDR3 DNA, V gene, D gene, J gene, clone size. The D gene is left open where the match is weak. Clone size is not always given. Where it is, it says once, few, many or a class for expanded clones.

cdr3_aa: CTSSQDHKTRGRSNEQFF; cdr3_nt: TGCACCAGCAGCCAAGATCATAAGACTCGCGGGAGGAGCAATGAGCAGTTCTTC; v_call: TRBV1; d_call: .; j_call: TRBJ2-1; clone_size: .
cdr3_aa: CASSRNTGELFF; cdr3_nt: TGCGCCAGCAGCAGGAACACCGGGGAGCTGTTTTTT; v_call: TRBV5-1; d_call: .; j_call: TRBJ2-2; clone_size: .
cdr3_aa: CASSSDRSEAFF; cdr3_nt: TGTGCCAGCAGCTCCGACAGATCTGAAGCTTTCTTT; v_call: TRBV7-9; d_call: .; j_call: TRBJ1-1; clone_size: .
cdr3_aa: CASSLTRGLPMNTEAFF; cdr3_nt: TGTGCCAGCAGTTTAACAAGGGGGTTGCCTATGAACACTGAAGCTTTCTTT; v_call: TRBV28; d_call: .; j_call: TRBJ1-1; clone_size: .
cdr3_aa: CASSSGILRETQYF; cdr3_nt: TGTGCCAGCTCAAGCGGGATCCTACGTGAGACCCAGTACTTC; v_call: TRBV18; d_call: TRBD2; j_call: TRBJ2-5; clone_size: .
cdr3_aa: CASSLLQGDEQYF; cdr3_nt: TGCGCCAGCAGCTTGCTGCAGGGAGATGAGCAGTACTTC; v_call: TRBV5-1; d_call: .; j_call: TRBJ2-7; clone_size: .
cdr3_aa: CASSFSETQYF; cdr3_nt: TGTGCCAGCAGCTTCAGCGAGACCCAGTACTTC; v_call: TRBV7-2; d_call: .; j_call: TRBJ2-5; clone_size: .
cdr3_aa: CASTGTSNQPQHF; cdr3_nt: TGTGCCAGCACCGGGACTAGCAATCAGCCCCAGCATTTT; v_call: TRBV25-1; d_call: .; j_call: TRBJ1-5; clone_size: .
cdr3_aa: CASLASENTGELFF; cdr3_nt: TGTGCCAGCTTAGCCTCAGAGAACACCGGGGAGCTGTTTTTT; v_call: TRBV18; d_call: .; j_call: TRBJ2-2; clone_size: many
cdr3_aa: CASSESVDYGYTF; cdr3_nt: TGCGCCAGCAGTGAGTCGGTGGACTATGGCTACACCTTC; v_call: TRBV10-2; d_call: .; j_call: TRBJ1-2; clone_size: few
cdr3_aa: CASAEGLAGGTRQETQYF; cdr3_nt: TGTGCCAGCGCCGAAGGACTAGCGGGGGGGACAAGACAAGAGACCCAGTACTTC; v_call: TRBV9; d_call: TRBD2; j_call: TRBJ2-5; clone_size: .
cdr3_aa: CASSLQQDTEAFF; cdr3_nt: TGTGCCAGCAGCTTACAGCAGGACACTGAAGCTTTCTTT; v_call: TRBV11-3; d_call: .; j_call: TRBJ1-1; clone_size: few
cdr3_aa: CASWRVWGNTEAFF; cdr3_nt: TGTGCCAGCTGGAGGGTTTGGGGGAACACTGAAGCTTTCTTT; v_call: TRBV6-5; d_call: .; j_call: TRBJ1-1; clone_size: once
cdr3_aa: CASSPPGQGTEAFF; cdr3_nt: TGTGCCAGCAGTCCACCGGGACAGGGCACTGAAGCTTTCTTT; v_call: TRBV6-5; d_call: TRBD1; j_call: TRBJ1-1; clone_size: .
cdr3_aa: CASSPPRGGSGNTIYF; cdr3_nt: TGTGCCAGCAGCCCCCCGCGGGGCGGCTCTGGAAACACCATATATTTT; v_call: TRBV7-2; d_call: .; j_call: TRBJ1-3; clone_size: .
cdr3_aa: CASSPGQGRTGELFF; cdr3_nt: TGCGCCAGCAGCCCGGGACAGGGGCGGACCGGGGAGCTGTTTTTT; v_call: TRBV4-1; d_call: TRBD1; j_call: TRBJ2-2; clone_size: once
cdr3_aa: CSVDRNYGYTF; cdr3_nt: TGCAGTGTCGACAGAAACTATGGCTACACCTTC; v_call: TRBV20-1; d_call: .; j_call: TRBJ1-2; clone_size: many
cdr3_aa: CASSLQFWGADTGELFF; cdr3_nt: TGTGCCAGCAGCTTACAATTTTGGGGCGCCGACACCGGGGAGCTGTTTTTT; v_call: TRBV7-3; d_call: .; j_call: TRBJ2-2; clone_size: .
cdr3_aa: CASRPGTALYEQYF; cdr3_nt: TGTGCCAGCAGACCTGGAACAGCCCTATACGAGCAGTACTTC; v_call: TRBV6-1; d_call: .; j_call: TRBJ2-7; clone_size: .
cdr3_aa: CAWTRTVGGGNTIYF; cdr3_nt: TGTGCCTGGACCCGGACGGTGGGGGGTGGAAACACCATATATTTT; v_call: TRBV30; d_call: .; j_call: TRBJ1-3; clone_size: many
cdr3_aa: CASSLAGGPGTDTQYF; cdr3_nt: TGTGCCAGCAGCCTAGCGGGAGGGCCGGGCACAGATACGCAGTATTTT; v_call: TRBV7-8; d_call: TRBD2; j_call: TRBJ2-3; clone_size: .
cdr3_aa: CASSVGDLGVYEQYF; cdr3_nt: TGTGCCAGCAGCGTAGGGGACTTAGGGGTCTACGAGCAGTACTTC; v_call: TRBV9; d_call: .; j_call: TRBJ2-7; clone_size: .
cdr3_aa: CASSYSWQGRQPQHF; cdr3_nt: TGTGCCAGCAGTTACTCCTGGCAGGGACGCCAGCCCCAGCATTTT; v_call: TRBV6-5; d_call: .; j_call: TRBJ1-5; clone_size: .
cdr3_aa: CASSQEGPSVGNEKLFF; cdr3_nt: TGCGCCAGCAGCCAAGAAGGCCCGAGTGTGGGTAATGAAAAACTGTTTTTT; v_call: TRBV4-3; d_call: .; j_call: TRBJ1-4; clone_size: .
cdr3_aa: CASSSPRHEKEQYF; cdr3_nt: TGTGCCAGCAGTTCACCCCGGCATGAGAAGGAGCAGTACTTC; v_call: TRBV28; d_call: .; j_call: TRBJ2-5; clone_size: .
cdr3_aa: CASSLGGNTEAFF; cdr3_nt: TGTGCCAGCAGCTTAGGGGGGAACACTGAGGCTTTCTTT; v_call: TRBV11-2; d_call: .; j_call: TRBJ1-1; clone_size: .
cdr3_aa: CASCLAGGNNEQFF; cdr3_nt: TGTGCCAGCTGTTTGGCGGGGGGGAACAATGAGCAGTTCTTC; v_call: TRBV7-2; d_call: TRBD2; j_call: TRBJ2-1; clone_size: .
cdr3_aa: CASSLVSGQGAINF; cdr3_nt: TGTGCCAGCAGCTTGGTCTCTGGACAGGGGGCGATTAACTTC; v_call: TRBV5-8; d_call: TRBD1; j_call: TRBJ2-4; clone_size: .
cdr3_aa: CASSLNRPSTDTQYF; cdr3_nt: TGCGCCAGCAGCTTAAACAGGCCTAGCACAGATACGCAGTATTTT; v_call: TRBV5-1; d_call: .; j_call: TRBJ2-3; clone_size: .
cdr3_aa: CASGQRELDTDTQYF; cdr3_nt: TGTGCCAGCGGCCAGCGGGAGCTGGACACAGATACGCAGTATTTT; v_call: TRBV28; d_call: TRBD2; j_call: TRBJ2-3; clone_size: .
cdr3_aa: CASSAFNRDLPGNTIYF; cdr3_nt: TGTGCCAGCAGCGCCTTCAATCGGGATCTTCCTGGAAACACCATATATTTT; v_call: TRBV7-6; d_call: .; j_call: TRBJ1-3; clone_size: .
cdr3_aa: CASSDWDRNQPQHF; cdr3_nt: TGTGCCAGCAGTGATTGGGACAGAAATCAGCCCCAGCATTTT; v_call: TRBV2; d_call: TRBD1; j_call: TRBJ1-5; clone_size: many
cdr3_aa: CASSLLPGQGNEQFF; cdr3_nt: TGCGCCAGCAGCCTTCTTCCGGGACAAGGAAATGAGCAGTTCTTC; v_call: TRBV5-1; d_call: .; j_call: TRBJ2-1; clone_size: .
cdr3_aa: CASSLFGEGETQYF; cdr3_nt: TGCGCCAGCAGCTTGTTCGGGGAGGGCGAGACCCAGTACTTC; v_call: TRBV5-1; d_call: TRBD2; j_call: TRBJ2-5; clone_size: .
cdr3_aa: CASSFGQGGETQYF; cdr3_nt: TGTGCCAGCAGCTTCGGCCAGGGGGGTGAGACCCAGTACTTC; v_call: TRBV5-6; d_call: .; j_call: TRBJ2-5; clone_size: .
cdr3_aa: CASSYVGGRQETQYF; cdr3_nt: TGTGCCAGCAGTTACGTCGGGGGCAGGCAAGAGACCCAGTACTTC; v_call: TRBV5-6; d_call: .; j_call: TRBJ2-5; clone_size: .
cdr3_aa: CASSLAPTGAFPSGNTIYF; cdr3_nt: TGCGCCAGCAGCTTGGCCCCGACAGGGGCCTTTCCCTCTGGAAACACCATATATTTT; v_call: TRBV5-1; d_call: TRBD1; j_call: TRBJ1-3; clone_size: .
cdr3_aa: CASSFSAGGPGETQYF; cdr3_nt: TGTGCCAGCAGTTTCTCCGCCGGGGGACCGGGAGAGACCCAGTACTTC; v_call: TRBV27; d_call: .; j_call: TRBJ2-5; clone_size: once
cdr3_aa: CASSGQGINYGYTF; cdr3_nt: TGTGCCAGTAGTGGCCAGGGAATCAACTATGGCTACACCTTC; v_call: TRBV19; d_call: .; j_call: TRBJ1-2; clone_size: .
cdr3_aa: CASSSMGAGHNEKLFF; cdr3_nt: TGTGCCAGCAGCTCCATGGGTGCCGGACACAATGAAAAACTGTTTTTT; v_call: TRBV7-6; d_call: .; j_call: TRBJ1-4; clone_size: many
cdr3_aa: CASRVDPSTDTQYF; cdr3_nt: TGTGCCAGCAGAGTAGACCCCTCCACAGATACGCAGTATTTT; v_call: TRBV2; d_call: .; j_call: TRBJ2-3; clone_size: .
cdr3_aa: CASSPRAGVGGYTF; cdr3_nt: TGTGCCAGCAGTCCCCGGGCAGGGGTAGGTGGCTACACCTTC; v_call: TRBV28; d_call: .; j_call: TRBJ1-2; clone_size: .
cdr3_aa: CASSPRTGLNEKLFF; cdr3_nt: TGTGCCAGCAGTCCTAGGACAGGCCTTAATGAAAAACTGTTTTTT; v_call: TRBV28; d_call: TRBD1; j_call: TRBJ1-4; clone_size: .
cdr3_aa: CASSLSSQGNQPQHF; cdr3_nt: TGTGCCAGCTCACTTTCTAGCCAGGGCAATCAGCCCCAGCATTTT; v_call: TRBV18; d_call: .; j_call: TRBJ1-5; clone_size: .
cdr3_aa: CASSPGLTSYEQYF; cdr3_nt: TGTGCCAGCTCACCGGGACTCACCTCCTACGAGCAGTACTTC; v_call: TRBV18; d_call: .; j_call: TRBJ2-7; clone_size: once
cdr3_aa: CAWRSGATGAGELFF; cdr3_nt: TGTGCCTGGAGGTCAGGGGCGACTGGCGCCGGGGAGCTGTTTTTT; v_call: TRBV30; d_call: .; j_call: TRBJ2-2; clone_size: many
cdr3_aa: CASSVESEVGELSSGNTIYF; cdr3_nt: TGTGCCAGCAGCGTAGAGTCGGAGGTGGGCGAACTAAGCTCTGGAAACACCATATATTTT; v_call: TRBV9; d_call: .; j_call: TRBJ1-3; clone_size: .
cdr3_aa: CASSNRDGLNTEAFF; cdr3_nt: TGCGCCAGCAGCAACCGGGACGGACTAAACACTGAAGCTTTCTTT; v_call: TRBV5-1; d_call: .; j_call: TRBJ1-1; clone_size: .
cdr3_aa: CASSQGQTTEAFF; cdr3_nt: TGTGCCAGCAGCCAAGGACAGACGACTGAAGCTTTCTTT; v_call: TRBV7-3; d_call: .; j_call: TRBJ1-1; clone_size: .